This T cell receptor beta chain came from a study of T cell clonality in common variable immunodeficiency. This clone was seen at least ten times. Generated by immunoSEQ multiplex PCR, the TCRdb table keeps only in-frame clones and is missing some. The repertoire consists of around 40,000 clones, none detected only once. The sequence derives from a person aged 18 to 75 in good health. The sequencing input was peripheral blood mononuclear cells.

The sequenced CDR3 bases are TGTGCCAGCAGCTTGGTAAGGACAGATACG. Its translation: CASSLVRTDT. The CDR3 reads in full as CASSLVRTDTQYF. The rearrangement joins TRBV7-9 to TRBJ2-3; no firm D call. The observed sequence ends 3 residues before the CDR3 terminus, with the missing tail filled in from the germline J gene. This CDR3 spans 13 amino acids. Germline-derived CDR1 and CDR2 are SEHNR and FQNEAQ (reference sequence). The ends were cut back, 3 bases at V and 3 bases at J, with 7 bases in the middle.